The 8 T cell receptor beta chains below come from one sample, sequenced in a study of blood T cells in healthy people across ages. PCR was performed a second time for about 6 to 12 cycles using a sample-barcoded 5' primer and a J-beta primer mix. MiXCR, run by TCRdb on the 5' RACE reads, gives a single entry per CDR3 protein. The sample lists 1.5 million to 2 million distinct CDR3 sequences, just under 50% seen once, with around 2.1% in the top ten. The sequencing sample was made of blood. These receptors all stem from a middle-aged woman in good health.

The chain employs TRBV7-2 and TRBJ2-2; TRBD1 matches at 7 bases. V shed 4 bases, J shed 4 bases, and the junction held 9 bases outside the gene matches. CDR3 size: 16 residues. Per the germline V gene, CDR1 is SGHTA and CDR2 is FQGNSA. The CDR3 coding sequence is TGTGCCAGCAGCTCATACTCGGGACAGCTCACCGGGGAGCTGTTTTTT. This encodes CASSSYSGQLTGELFF.

This clonotype was recorded a few times. The chain couples TRBV7-2 to TRBJ2-1; D may be TRBD2 (6 bases). V lost 1 base and J lost 12, with 10 bases in between. The CDR3 runs to 12 residues. Germline V CDR1 and CDR2: SGHTA, FQGNSA. The chain's CDR3 is CASSLGRDLQFF. The CDR3 DNA sequence: TGTGCCAGCAGCTTAGGCCGGGACTTGCAGTTCTTC.

This chain connects TRBV27 to TRBJ2-5, with no clear D. Germline-derived CDR1 and CDR2 are MNHEY and SMNVEV (reference sequence). Trimming pared 5 bases from V and 0 bases from J, leaving 4 bases between. The CDR3 is 12 residues long. The CDR3 coding sequence is TGTGCCAGCAGTAACAACCAAGAGACCCAGTACTTC. Translating it yields CASSNNQETQYF.

The chain links TRBV9 to TRBJ1-5, with D unclear. The CDR3 has 13 amino acids. CDR1 SGDLS and CDR2 YYNGEE come from the germline V gene. The ends were cut back, 3 bases at V and 7 bases at J, with 11 bases in the middle. The CDR3 nucleotides read TGTGCCAGCAGCGGAGCTTGGGGACAGCCCCAGCATTTT. It codes for CASSGAWGQPQHF.

Worth noting for this clonotype: A junction end diverges from the germline sequence, so it may reflect a read error. The V call is TRBV6-2 or TRBV6-3, the J call TRBJ2-3, with TRBD2 as a possible D gene (6 bases). Germline V gene lookup returns CDR1 MNHEY and CDR2 SVGEGT. This CDR3 region has 14 residues. The CDR3: CAGSWREPADTQYF. In nucleotides, the CDR3 is TGTGCCGGCAGTTGGAGGGAACCGGCGGATACGCAGTATTTT.

V and J are TRBV29-1 and TRBJ1-2; no reliable D call. The CDR3 has 11 residues. CDR1 and CDR2 (germline): SQVTM, ANQGSEA. V shed 7 bases and J shed 2 bases, with 8 bases lying between them. The CDR3 nucleotides read TGCAGCGCGGTGGAAAACTATGGCTACACCTTC. Protein product: CSAVENYGYTF. The full variable domain, rest sourced from reference TRBV29-1 and TRBJ1-2, is SAVISQKPSRDICQRGTSLTIQCQVDSQVTMMFWYRQQPGQSLTLIATANQGSEATYESGFVIDKFPISRPNLTFSTLTVSNMSPEDSSIYLCSAVENYGYTFGSGTRLTVV.

The V and J genes are TRBV4-3 and TRBJ2-1; TRBD2 aligns across 15 bases. V shed 2 bases and J 3 bases; nucleotides not matched to a gene: 11. The length of the CDR3 is 20 residues. Germline lookup yields CDR1 LGHNA and CDR2 YSLEER. CDR3 loop: CASSQPTGTSGGPSYNEQFF. The CDR3 bases are TGCGCCAGCAGCCAACCAACAGGGACTAGCGGGGGGCCTAGCTACAATGAGCAGTTCTTC.

As regards this clonotype: A single base separates this from a much larger clone, so it may be a read error. The chain has TRBV10-3 and TRBJ2-6, with D perhaps being TRBD1 or TRBD2 (5 bases each). The CDR3 covers 16 residues. Germline CDR1 is ENHRY and CDR2 is SYGVKD. Written as DNA, the CDR3 is TGTGCCATCGGTGAGTCAGAGGGGAACGGGGCCAACGTCCTGACTTTC. The encoded protein is CAIGESEGNGANVLTF.